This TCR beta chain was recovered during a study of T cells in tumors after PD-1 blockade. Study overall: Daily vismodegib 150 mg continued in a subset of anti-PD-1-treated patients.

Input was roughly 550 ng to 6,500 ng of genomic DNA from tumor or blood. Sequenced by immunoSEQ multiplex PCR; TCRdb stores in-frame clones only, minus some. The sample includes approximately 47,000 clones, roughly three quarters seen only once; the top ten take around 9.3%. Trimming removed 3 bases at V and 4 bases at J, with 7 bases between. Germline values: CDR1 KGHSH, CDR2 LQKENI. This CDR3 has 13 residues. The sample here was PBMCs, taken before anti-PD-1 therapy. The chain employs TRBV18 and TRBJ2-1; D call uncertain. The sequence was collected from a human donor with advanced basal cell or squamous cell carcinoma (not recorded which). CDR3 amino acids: CASSPTEYNEQFF. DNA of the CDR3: TGTGCCAGCTCACCTACAGAATACAATGAGCAGTTCTTC.